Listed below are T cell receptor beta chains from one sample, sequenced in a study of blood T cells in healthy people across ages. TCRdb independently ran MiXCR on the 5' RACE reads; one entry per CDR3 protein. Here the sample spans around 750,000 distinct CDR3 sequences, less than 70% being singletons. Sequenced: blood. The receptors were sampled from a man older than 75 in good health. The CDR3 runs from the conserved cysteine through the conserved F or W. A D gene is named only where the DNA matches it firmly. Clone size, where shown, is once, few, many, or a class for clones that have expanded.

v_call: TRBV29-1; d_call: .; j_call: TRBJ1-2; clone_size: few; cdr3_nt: TGCAGCGTTGAAAATGGGGGGTACACCTTC; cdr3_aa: CSVENGGYTF
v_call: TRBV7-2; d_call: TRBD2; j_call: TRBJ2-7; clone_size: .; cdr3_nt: TGTGCCAGCAGCCGGTCGCGGGAGGGCCGCTCCTACGAGCAGTACTTC; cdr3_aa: CASSRSREGRSYEQYF
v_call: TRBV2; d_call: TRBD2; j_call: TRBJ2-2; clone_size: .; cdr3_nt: TGTGCCAGCATTATAAGGGAGGGCACCGGGGAGCTGTTTTTT; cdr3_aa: CASIIREGTGELFF
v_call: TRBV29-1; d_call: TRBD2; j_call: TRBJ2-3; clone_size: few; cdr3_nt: TGCAGCGTTGAAGATTCCCCCGGGACTAGAACAGATACGCAGTATTTT; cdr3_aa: CSVEDSPGTRTDTQYF
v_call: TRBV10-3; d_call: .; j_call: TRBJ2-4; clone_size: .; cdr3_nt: TGTGCCATCAGTGTTCGGGGTAGCGTTGATGAGCAGTACTTC; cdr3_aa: CAISVRGSVDEQYF
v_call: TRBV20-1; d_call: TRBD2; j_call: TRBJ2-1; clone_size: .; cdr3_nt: TGCAGTGCTCGGACTAGCGGGATACCCTACAATGAGCAGTTCTTC; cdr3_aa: CSARTSGIPYNEQFF
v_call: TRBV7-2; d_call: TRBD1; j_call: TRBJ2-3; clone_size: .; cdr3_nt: TGTGCCAGCAGCTTAGGGGGACAGTCTGGGCACAGATACGCGTATTTT; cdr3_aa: CASSLGGQSGHRYAYF
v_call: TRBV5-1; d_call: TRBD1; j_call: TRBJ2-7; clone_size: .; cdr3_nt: TGCGCCAGCAGCGGGGGACAGGTGCCTTCCTACGAGCAGTACTTC; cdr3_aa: CASSGGQVPSYEQYF
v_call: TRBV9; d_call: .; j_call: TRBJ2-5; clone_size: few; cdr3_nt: TGTGCCAGCAGCCGGGACCCGAGACAAGAGACCCAGTACTTC; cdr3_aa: CASSRDPRQETQYF
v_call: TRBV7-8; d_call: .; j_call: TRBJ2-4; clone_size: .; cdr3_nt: TGTGCCAGCAGCAACGTTTTGGGGGGAGCGGGTCAGTACTTC; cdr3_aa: CASSNVLGGAGQYF
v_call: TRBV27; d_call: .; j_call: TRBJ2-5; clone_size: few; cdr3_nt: TGTGCCAGCAGTTCAGGGGATGGGGAGACCCAGTACTTC; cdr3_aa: CASSSGDGETQYF
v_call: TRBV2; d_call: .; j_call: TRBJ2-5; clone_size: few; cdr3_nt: TGTGCCAGCAGTGACCAACCCGGTCTAGCAAAGACGGAGTACTTC; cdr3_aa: CASSDQPGLAKTEYF
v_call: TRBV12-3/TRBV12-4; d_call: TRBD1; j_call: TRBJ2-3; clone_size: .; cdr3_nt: TGTGCCAGCAGTTTAGCGCTTAGGACAGGGCTAACAGATACGCAGTATTTT; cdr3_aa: CASSLALRTGLTDTQYF
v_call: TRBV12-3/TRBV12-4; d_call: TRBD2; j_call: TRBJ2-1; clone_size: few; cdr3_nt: TGTGCCAGCAGCTCCGGGACTAGCGGGAACTCTGAGCAGTTCTTC; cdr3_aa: CASSSGTSGNSEQFF
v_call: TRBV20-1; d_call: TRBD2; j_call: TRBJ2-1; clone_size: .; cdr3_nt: TGCAGTGCTAGTGAGGTAGCGGGGATCATAATTAATGAGCAGTTCTTC; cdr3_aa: CSASEVAGIIINEQFF
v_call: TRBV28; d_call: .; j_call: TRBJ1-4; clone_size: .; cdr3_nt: TGTGCCAGCATCAGATCGGGGGCAACTAATGAAAAACTGTTTTTT; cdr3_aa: CASIRSGATNEKLFF
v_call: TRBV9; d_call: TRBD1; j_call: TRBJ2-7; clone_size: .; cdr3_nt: TGTGCCAGCAGCGTACAGGGGGCTAATGAGCAGTACTTC; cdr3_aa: CASSVQGANEQYF
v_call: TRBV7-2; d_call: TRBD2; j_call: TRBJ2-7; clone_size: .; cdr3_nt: TGTGCCAGCAGCTTTGGGACTAGCGGGGGGAGCTCCTACGAGCAGTACTTC; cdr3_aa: CASSFGTSGGSSYEQYF
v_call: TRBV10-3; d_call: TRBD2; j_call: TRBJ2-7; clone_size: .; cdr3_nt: TGTGCCATCAGTGAGTCAGTGAGCGGGAGGACCTACGAGCAGTACTTC; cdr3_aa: CAISESVSGRTYEQYF
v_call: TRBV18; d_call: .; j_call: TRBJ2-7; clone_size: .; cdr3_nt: TGTGCCAGCTCATCGGGGCGGGACAGCTACGAGCAGTACTTC; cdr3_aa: CASSSGRDSYEQYF
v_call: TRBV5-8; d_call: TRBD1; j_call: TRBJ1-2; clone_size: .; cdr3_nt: TGTGCCAGCAATGTACCGGGACAGGGTGACTATGGCTACACCTTC; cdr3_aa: CASNVPGQGDYGYTF
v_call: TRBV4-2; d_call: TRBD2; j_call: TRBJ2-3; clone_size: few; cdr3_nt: TGTGCCAGCAGCCCCGGGGGAGGGGAGGCCAGATACGCGTATTTT; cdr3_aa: CASSPGGGEARYAYF
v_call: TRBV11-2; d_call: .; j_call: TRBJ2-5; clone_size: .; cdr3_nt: TGTGCCAGCAGCGATCAGGGGATTGGGGAGACCCAGTACTTC; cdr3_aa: CASSDQGIGETQYF
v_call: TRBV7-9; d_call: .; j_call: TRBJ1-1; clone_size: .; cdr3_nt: TGTGCCAGCAGCTTAGGGGGGGCGATCACTGAAGCTTTCTTT; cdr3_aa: CASSLGGAITEAFF
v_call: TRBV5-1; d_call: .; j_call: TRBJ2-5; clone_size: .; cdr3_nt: TGCGCCAGCAGCTTGGGCCCCCCTAGCGCAAGGGGGGGAGAGACCCAGTACTTC; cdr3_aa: CASSLGPPSARGGETQYF
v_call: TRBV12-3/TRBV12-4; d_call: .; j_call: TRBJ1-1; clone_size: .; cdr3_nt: TGTGCCAGCATCTTAGGTCAGCTGAACACTGAAGCTTTCTTT; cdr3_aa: CASILGQLNTEAFF
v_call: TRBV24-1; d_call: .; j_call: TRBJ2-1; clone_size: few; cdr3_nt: TGTGCCACCCGGGGCGGCGGGGCGAGAACCTACAATGAGCAGTTCTTC; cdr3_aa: CATRGGGARTYNEQFF
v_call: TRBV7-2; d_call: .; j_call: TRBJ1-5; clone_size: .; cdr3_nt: TGTGCCAGCAGTTACAGGGCCAGTCAGCCCCAGCATTTT; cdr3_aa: CASSYRASQPQHF
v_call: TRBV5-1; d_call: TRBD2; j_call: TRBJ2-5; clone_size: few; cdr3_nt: TGCGCCAGCACACTTGCGGCGGGAGGTGGAGAGACCCAGTACTTC; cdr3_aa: CASTLAAGGGETQYF
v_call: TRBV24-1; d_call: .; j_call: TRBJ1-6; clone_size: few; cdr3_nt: TGTGCCACCAGTGTGGGCGGGAATTCACCCCTCCACTTT; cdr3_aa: CATSVGGNSPLHF
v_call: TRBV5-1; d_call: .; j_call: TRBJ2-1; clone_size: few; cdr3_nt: TGCGCCAGCAAGCTGACAGCCCCCTACAATGAGCAGTTCTTC; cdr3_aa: CASKLTAPYNEQFF
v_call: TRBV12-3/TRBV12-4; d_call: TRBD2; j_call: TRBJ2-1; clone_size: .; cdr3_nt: TGTGCCAGTAGTTTTGGCGGGAGGTCGCCATCCAATGATCAGTTCTTC; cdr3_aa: CASSFGGRSPSNDQFF
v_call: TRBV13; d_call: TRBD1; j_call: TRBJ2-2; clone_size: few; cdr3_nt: TGTGCCAGCAGCACCATACAGGGGGCGCCGAACACCGGGGAGCTGTTTTTT; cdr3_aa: CASSTIQGAPNTGELFF
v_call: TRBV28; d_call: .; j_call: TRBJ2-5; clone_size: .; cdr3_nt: TGTGCCACCCTTCAACTGTGGCTAGCGACAGAGACCCAGTACTTC; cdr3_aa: CATLQLWLATETQYF
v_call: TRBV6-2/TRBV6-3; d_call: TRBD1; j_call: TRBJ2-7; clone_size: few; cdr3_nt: TGTGCCAGCCGCGGACAGGGGTCCTACGAGCAGTACTTC; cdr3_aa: CASRGQGSYEQYF
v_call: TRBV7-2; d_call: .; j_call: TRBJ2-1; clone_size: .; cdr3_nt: TGTGCCAGCAGCCCAGCCCGGGCTAGACAGAATGAGCAGTTCTTC; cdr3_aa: CASSPARARQNEQFF
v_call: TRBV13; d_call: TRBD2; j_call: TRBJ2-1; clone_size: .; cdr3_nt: TGTGCCAGCAGCCAGACTAGCGGGAGGACCCCTCGGAATGAGCAGTTCTTC; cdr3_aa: CASSQTSGRTPRNEQFF
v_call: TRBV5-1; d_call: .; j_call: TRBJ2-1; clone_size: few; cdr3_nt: TGCGCCAGCAGCCGGGACCCAGGGGGGAATGAGCAGTTCTTC; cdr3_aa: CASSRDPGGNEQFF
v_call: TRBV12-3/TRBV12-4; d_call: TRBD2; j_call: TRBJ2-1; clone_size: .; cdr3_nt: TGTGCCAGCAGTTTATGGCGACTAGCGGTAAATAACAATGAGCAGTTCTTC; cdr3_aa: CASSLWRLAVNNNEQFF
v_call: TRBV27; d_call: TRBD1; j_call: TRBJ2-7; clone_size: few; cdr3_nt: TGTGCCAGCAGCCTTTTCTACGCCCCGGGACAGGGGTCCCACGAGCAGTACTTC; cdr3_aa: CASSLFYAPGQGSHEQYF
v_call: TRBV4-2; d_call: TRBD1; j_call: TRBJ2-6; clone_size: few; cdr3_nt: TGTGCCAGCAGCCCCACAGGGGACCTCCTGACTTTC; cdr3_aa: CASSPTGDLLTF
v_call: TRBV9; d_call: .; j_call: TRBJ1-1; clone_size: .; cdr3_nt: TGTGCCAGCAGCGCAGCTCAGGGGAACACTGAAGCTTTCTTT; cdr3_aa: CASSAAQGNTEAFF